The clone carrying this T cell receptor beta chain was counted ten times or more. Its matching antigen is unknown. This sample was included in a study of early T cells in non-severe SARS-CoV-2 infection. Turning to the study itself: Sequencing of bulk RNA from unsorted whole blood was done, without chain pairing.

Findings and caveats of the study: VDJdb matches were skewed toward anti-spike CD8 T cell responses.

CDR3 size: 16 residues. Germline-derived CDR1 and CDR2 are SGHTA and FQGNSA. The V gene lost 1 base and the J gene lost 0 bases, with 7 bases spanning the gap. Individual cDNA molecules carried attached unique molecular identifiers. TCRdb re-derived calls from the 5' RACE reads in MiXCR, one entry per CDR3 protein. The sample lists about 17,000 distinct CDR3 sequences, over 5.5% occurring once. Sequencing used whole blood, obtained at baseline. The V call is TRBV7-2, the J call TRBJ2-6; D call uncertain. The TCR sequence derives from an adult who was a healthcare worker with PCR-confirmed SARS-CoV-2 infection or an uninfected control (not recorded which). Here the CDR3 reads CASSLGGNSGANVLTF. The CDR3 DNA reads TGTGCCAGCAGCTTAGGTGGGAACTCTGGGGCCAACGTCCTGACTTTC.